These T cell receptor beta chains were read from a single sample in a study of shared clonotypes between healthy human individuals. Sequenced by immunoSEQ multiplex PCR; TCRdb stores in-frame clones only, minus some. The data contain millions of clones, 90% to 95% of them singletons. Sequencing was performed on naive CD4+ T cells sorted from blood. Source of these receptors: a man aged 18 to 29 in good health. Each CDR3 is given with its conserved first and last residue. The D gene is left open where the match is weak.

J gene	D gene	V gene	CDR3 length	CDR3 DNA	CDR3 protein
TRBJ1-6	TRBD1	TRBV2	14	TGTGCCAGCAGTGTGACAGGGAAAAATTCACCCCTCCACTTT	CASSVTGKNSPLHF
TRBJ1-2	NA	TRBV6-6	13	TGTGCCAGCCACCCCGGGGCGGTCTATGGCTACACCTTC	CASHPGAVYGYTF
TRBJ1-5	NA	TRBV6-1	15	TGTGCCAGCAGTCCTTCGAGGGGGAGCAATCAGCCCCAGCATTTT	CASSPSRGSNQPQHF
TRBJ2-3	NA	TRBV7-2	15	TGTGCCAGCACCCAGGCCGCTACTACCACAGATACGCAGTATTTT	CASTQAATTTDTQYF
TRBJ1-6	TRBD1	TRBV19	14	TGTGCCAGTAGTCGAGGACAGGGGGGATCACCCCTCCACTTT	CASSRGQGGSPLHF
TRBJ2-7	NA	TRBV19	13	TGTGCCAGTAGTATAGGGCCGTCCTACGAGCAGTACTTC	CASSIGPSYEQYF
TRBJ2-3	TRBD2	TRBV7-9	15	TGTGCCAGCAGCCCTAGCGGGAGGGCCATAGATACGCAGTATTTT	CASSPSGRAIDTQYF
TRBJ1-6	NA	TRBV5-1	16	TGCGCCAGCAGCTTGGGGCAGGCCTTCGCCGGTTCACCCCTCCACTTT	CASSLGQAFAGSPLHF
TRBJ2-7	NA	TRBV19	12	TGTGCCAGTAGTTCCCTCGGCTACGAGCAGTACTTC	CASSSLGYEQYF
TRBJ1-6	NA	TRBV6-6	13	TGTGCCAGCAGTTACTCGCAGGGTTCACCCCTCCACTTT	CASSYSQGSPLHF
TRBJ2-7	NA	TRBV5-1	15	TGCGCCAGCAGCTTGTCTCCGGGGGTGGGAGTCGAGCAGTACTTC	CASSLSPGVGVEQYF
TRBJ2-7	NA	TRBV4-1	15	TGCGCCAGCAGCCAATTAGGGCAGATTGGGTACGAGCAGTACTTC	CASSQLGQIGYEQYF
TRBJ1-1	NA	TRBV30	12	TGTGCCGGACGGGACCTGAACACTGAAGCTTTCTTT	CAGRDLNTEAFF
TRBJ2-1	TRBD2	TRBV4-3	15	TGCGCCAGCAGCCGGGGACTAGCGGGAAGTAGTGAGCAGTTCTTC	CASSRGLAGSSEQFF
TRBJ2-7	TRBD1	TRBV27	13	TGTGCCAGCAGTTTTAGGGGGCTGAACGAGCAGTACTTC	CASSFRGLNEQYF
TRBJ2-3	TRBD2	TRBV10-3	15	TGTGCCATCAGTTCCGGGACTAGCGCTTCAGATACGCAGTATTTT	CAISSGTSASDTQYF